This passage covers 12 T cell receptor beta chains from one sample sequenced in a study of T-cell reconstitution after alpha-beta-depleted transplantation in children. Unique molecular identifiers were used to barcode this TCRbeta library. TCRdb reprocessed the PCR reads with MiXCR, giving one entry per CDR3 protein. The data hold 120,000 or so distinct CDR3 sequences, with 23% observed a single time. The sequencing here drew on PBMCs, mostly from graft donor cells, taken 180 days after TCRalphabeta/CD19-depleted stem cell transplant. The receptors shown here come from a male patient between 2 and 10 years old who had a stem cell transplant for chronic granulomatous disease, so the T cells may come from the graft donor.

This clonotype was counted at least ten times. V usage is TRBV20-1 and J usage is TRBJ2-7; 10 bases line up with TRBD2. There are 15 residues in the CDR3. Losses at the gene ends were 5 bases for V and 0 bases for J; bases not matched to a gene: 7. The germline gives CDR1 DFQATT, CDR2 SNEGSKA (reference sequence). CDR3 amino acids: CSALFSGGISYEQYF. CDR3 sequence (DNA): TGCAGTGCTCTATTTAGCGGGGGGATCTCCTACGAGCAGTACTTC.

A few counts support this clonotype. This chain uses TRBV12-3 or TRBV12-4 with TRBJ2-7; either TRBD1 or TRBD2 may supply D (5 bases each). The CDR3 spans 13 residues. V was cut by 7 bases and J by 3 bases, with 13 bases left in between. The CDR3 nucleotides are TGTGCCAGCAAGTGGGGGATGAACTACGAGCAGTACTTC. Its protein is CASKWGMNYEQYF.

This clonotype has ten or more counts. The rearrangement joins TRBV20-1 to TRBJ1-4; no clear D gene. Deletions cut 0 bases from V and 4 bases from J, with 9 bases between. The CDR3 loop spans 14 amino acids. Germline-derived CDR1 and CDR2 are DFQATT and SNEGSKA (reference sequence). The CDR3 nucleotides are TGCAGTGCTAGAGATCGGCGGGGTAATGAAAAACTGTTTTTT. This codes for CSARDRRGNEKLFF.

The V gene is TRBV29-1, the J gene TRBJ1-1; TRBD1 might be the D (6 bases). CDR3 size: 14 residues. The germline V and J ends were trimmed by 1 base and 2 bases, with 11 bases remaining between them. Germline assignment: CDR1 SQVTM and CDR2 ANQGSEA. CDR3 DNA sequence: TGCAGCGTTGAAGGGGGCAGGGGCAACACTGAAGCTTTCTTT. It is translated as CSVEGGRGNTEAFF.

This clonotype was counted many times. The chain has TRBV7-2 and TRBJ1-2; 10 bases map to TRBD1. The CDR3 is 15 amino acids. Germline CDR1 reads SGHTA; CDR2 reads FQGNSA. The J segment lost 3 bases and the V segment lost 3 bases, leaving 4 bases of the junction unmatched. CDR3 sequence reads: CASSFDRGRDYGYTF. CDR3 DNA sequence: TGTGCCAGCAGCTTCGACAGGGGGCGCGACTATGGCTACACCTTC.

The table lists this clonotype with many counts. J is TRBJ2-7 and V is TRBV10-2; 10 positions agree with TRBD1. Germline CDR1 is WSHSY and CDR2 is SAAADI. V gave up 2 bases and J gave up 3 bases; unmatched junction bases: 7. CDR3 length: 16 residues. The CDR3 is CASSEEGQGLGYEQYF. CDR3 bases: TGCGCCAGCAGTGAGGAGGGACAGGGGCTTGGCTACGAGCAGTACTTC.

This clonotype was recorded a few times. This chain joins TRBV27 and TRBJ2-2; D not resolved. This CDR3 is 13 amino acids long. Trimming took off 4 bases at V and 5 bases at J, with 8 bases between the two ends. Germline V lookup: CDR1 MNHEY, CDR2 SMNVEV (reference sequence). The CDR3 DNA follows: TGTGCCAGCAGTTGGGGATTTACCGGGGAGCTGTTTTTT. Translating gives CASSWGFTGELFF.

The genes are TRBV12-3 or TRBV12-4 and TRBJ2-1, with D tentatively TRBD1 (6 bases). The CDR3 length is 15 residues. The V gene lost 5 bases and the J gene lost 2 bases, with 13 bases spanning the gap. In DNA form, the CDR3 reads TGTGCCAGCAGTCACCGGGACATAGCCTACAATGAGCAGTTCTTC. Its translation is CASSHRDIAYNEQFF.

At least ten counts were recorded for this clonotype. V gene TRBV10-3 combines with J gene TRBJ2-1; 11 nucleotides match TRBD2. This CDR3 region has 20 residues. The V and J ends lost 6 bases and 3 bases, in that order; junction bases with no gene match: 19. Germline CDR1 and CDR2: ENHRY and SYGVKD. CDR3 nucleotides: TGTGCCATCAGACCGGCGGGAGGTCTAGCGGGAGGTCGGTACTACAATGAGCAGTTCTTC. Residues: CAIRPAGGLAGGRYYNEQFF.

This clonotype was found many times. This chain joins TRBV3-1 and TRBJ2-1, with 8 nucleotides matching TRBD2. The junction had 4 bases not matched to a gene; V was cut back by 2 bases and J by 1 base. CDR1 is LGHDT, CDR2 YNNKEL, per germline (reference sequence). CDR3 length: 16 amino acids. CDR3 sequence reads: CASSQFSGGSYNEQFF. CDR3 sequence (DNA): TGTGCCAGCAGCCAATTTTCGGGGGGGTCCTACAATGAGCAGTTCTTC.

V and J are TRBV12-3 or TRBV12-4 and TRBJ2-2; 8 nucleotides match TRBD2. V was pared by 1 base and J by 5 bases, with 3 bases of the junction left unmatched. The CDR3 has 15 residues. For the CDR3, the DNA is TGTGCCAGCAGTTTAGTAGCGGGAAAAACCGGGGAGCTGTTTTTT. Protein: CASSLVAGKTGELFF.

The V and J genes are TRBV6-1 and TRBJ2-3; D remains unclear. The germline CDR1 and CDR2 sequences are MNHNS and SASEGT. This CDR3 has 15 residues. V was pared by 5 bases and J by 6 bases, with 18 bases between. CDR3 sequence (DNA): TGTGCCAGCAGTAAGGTGGGGATTACACAGGATACGCAGTATTTT. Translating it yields CASSKVGITQDTQYF.